This entry features one T cell receptor (beta chain) sequence. Antigen specificity is unknown. Donors comprised only Caucasian adults living in Nashville, Tennessee. This sample is drawn from a study of shared clonotypes between healthy human individuals. Germline assignment: CDR1 MGHDK and CDR2 SYGVNS. With 1 base removed from V and 4 bases from J, the gap between germline ends came to 18 bases. This CDR3 contains 17 residues. Study findings and constraints: Richness estimates generally favored naive over memory subsets. The generation probabilities recorded for non-shared clonotypes fell below those of clonotypes shared by all four donors.

The authors ran the assay at deep level. Repertoires were generated with immunoSEQ multiplex PCR, while TCRdb's copy carries only in-frame clones and drops some. Here the sample spans hundreds of thousands of clones, roughly 97% being singletons. The sequence came from a woman aged 25 to 39 in good health. The sample consisted of naive CD4+ T cells sorted from blood. Subset of the sample: CD45RA+ positively selected. The chain couples TRBV25-1 to TRBJ2-3; D remains unclear. The CDR3 region is CASSESLWLAGSDTQYF. DNA for the CDR3: TGTGCCAGCAGTGAATCTTTGTGGTTAGCTGGCTCAGATACGCAGTATTTT.